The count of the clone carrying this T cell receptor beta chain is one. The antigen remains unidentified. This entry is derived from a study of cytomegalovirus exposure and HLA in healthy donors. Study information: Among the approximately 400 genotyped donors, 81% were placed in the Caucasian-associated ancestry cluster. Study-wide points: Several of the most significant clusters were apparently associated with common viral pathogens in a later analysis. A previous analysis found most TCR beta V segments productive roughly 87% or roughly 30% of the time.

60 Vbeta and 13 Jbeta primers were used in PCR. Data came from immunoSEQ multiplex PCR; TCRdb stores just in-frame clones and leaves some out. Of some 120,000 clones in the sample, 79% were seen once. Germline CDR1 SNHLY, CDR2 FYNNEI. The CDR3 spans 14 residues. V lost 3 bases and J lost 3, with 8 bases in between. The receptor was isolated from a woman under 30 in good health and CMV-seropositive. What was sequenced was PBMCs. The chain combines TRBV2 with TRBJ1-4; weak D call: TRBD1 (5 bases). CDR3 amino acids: CASSDQGSNEKLFF. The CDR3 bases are TGTGCCAGCAGTGATCAGGGATCTAATGAAAAACTGTTTTTT.